The entry below describes one TCR beta chain. Its target is not known. Germline lookup yields CDR1 SGHKS and CDR2 YYEKEE (reference sequence). Trimming left V 0 bases short and J 5 bases short, with 11 bases between. This CDR3 spans 14 amino acids. The data were taken from a study of siplizumab effects on memory and regulatory T cells. Points from the study as a whole: The average Treg-derived proportion among mappable alloreactive CD4+ clones was less than 80% with siplizumab versus under 35% in controls. Naive T cells looked more diverse than memory cells, and they looked like major contributors to the alloresponse. Roughly 75-95% of dividing CD4+ or CD8+ clones were without an attributable naive or memory phenotype. Alloreactive sequences that could be traced to unstimulated CD4+ memory cells showed a significant reduction under siplizumab.

Clones were sequenced by immunoSEQ multiplex PCR, and TCRdb holds only the in-frame ones, with some missing. The sample lists about 69,000 clones; over 70% were seen once. This sequence joins TRBV5-5 and TRBJ2-5; a weak D match, TRBD2 (6 bases). The sequencing input was Tregs sorted from blood. The clonotype comes from a human donor in good health. CDR3 sequence: CASSLGLASETQYF. CDR3 nucleotides: TGTGCCAGCAGCTTGGGTCTAGCGAGTGAGACCCAGTACTTC.